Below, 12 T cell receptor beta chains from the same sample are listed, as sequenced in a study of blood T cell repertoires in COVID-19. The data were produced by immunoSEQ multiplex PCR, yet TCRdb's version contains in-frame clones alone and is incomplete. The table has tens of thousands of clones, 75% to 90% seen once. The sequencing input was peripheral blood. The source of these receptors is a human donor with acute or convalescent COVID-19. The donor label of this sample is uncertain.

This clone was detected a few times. CDR3 residues: CASSEYRQANRYEQYF. The CDR3 DNA reads as TGTGCCAGCAGCGAGTACCGACAGGCGAATCGGTACGAGCAGTACTTC. The chain recombines TRBV9 with TRBJ2-7, with D perhaps matching TRBD1 (6 bases). Trimming shortened V by 3 bases and J by 4 bases, and 20 bases separated the two germline ends. The CDR3 extends over 16 amino acids. Germline V gene sequence: CDR1 SGDLS, CDR2 YYNGEE.

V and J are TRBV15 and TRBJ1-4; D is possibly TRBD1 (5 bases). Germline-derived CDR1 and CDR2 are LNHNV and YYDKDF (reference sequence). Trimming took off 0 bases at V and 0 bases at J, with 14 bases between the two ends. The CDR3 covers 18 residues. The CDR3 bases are TGTGCCACCAGCAGAGATGACCCCACAGGAGCAACTAATGAAAAACTGTTTTTT. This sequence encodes CATSRDDPTGATNEKLFF.

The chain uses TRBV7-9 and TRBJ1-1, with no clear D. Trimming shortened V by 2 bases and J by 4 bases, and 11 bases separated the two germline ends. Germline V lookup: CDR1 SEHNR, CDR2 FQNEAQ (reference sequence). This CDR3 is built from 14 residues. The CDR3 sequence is CASSLIGPGTEAFF. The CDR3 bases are TGTGCCAGCAGCTTAATCGGCCCGGGCACTGAAGCTTTCTTT.

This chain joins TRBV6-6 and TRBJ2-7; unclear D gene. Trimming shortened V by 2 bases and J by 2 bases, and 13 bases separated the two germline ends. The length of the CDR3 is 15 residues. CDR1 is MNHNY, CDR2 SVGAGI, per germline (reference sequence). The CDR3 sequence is CASSYEAVITYEQYF. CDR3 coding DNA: TGTGCCAGCAGTTACGAGGCAGTAATTACCTACGAGCAGTACTTC.

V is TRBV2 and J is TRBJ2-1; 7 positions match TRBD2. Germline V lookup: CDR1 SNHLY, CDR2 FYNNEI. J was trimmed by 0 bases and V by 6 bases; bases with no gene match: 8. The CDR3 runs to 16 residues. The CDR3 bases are TGTGCCAGCAGCGGTTGGGGGGGGAGCTCCTACAATGAGCAGTTCTTC. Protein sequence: CASSGWGGSSYNEQFF.

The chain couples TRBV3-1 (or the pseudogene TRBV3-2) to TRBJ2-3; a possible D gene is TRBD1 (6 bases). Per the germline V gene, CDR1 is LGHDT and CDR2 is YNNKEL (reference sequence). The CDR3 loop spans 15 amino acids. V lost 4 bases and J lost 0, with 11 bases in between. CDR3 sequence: CASSRDTSSTDTQYF. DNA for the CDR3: TGTGCCAGCAGCCGGGACACTTCTAGCACAGATACGCAGTATTTT.

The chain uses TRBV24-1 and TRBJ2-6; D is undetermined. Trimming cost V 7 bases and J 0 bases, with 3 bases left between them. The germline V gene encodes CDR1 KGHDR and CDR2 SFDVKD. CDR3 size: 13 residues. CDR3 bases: TGTGCCACCAGCCACTCTGGGGCCAACGTCCTGACTTTC. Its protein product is CATSHSGANVLTF.

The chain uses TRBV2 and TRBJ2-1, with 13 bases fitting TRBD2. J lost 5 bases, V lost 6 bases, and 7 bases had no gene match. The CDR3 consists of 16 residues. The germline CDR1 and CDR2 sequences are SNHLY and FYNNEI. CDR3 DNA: TGTGCCAGCAGAGCCACCGGACTAGCGGGAGACAATGAGCAGTTCTTC. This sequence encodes CASRATGLAGDNEQFF.

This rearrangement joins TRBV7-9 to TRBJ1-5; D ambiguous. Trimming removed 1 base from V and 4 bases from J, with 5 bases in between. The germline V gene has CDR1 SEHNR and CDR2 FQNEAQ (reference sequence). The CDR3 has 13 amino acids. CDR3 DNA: TGTGCCAGCAGCTTAGGGGCGAATCAGCCCCAGCATTTT. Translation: CASSLGANQPQHF.

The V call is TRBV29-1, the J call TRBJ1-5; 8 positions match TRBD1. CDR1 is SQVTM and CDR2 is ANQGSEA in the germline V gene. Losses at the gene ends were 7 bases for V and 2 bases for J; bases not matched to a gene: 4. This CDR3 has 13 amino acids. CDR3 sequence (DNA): TGCAGCGCTGGACAGGGCGGCAATCAGCCCCAGCATTTT. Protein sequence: CSAGQGGNQPQHF.

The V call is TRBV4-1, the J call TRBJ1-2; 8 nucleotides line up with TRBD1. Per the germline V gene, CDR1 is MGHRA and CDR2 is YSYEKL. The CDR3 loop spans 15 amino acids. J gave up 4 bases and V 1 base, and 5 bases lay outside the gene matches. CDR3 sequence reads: CASSQGSDRGYGYTF. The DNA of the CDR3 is TGCGCCAGCAGCCAAGGCTCCGACAGGGGCTATGGCTACACCTTC.

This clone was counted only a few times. CDR3 DNA sequence: TGTGCCAGCAGTGATTCCGCGGGAGGGGGAAATGAGCAGTTCTTC. Protein product: CASSDSAGGGNEQFF. The gene calls are TRBV2 and TRBJ2-1; 9 positions agree with TRBD2. V shed 3 bases and J 7 bases; nucleotides not matched to a gene: 7. CDR1 is SNHLY, CDR2 FYNNEI, per germline. This CDR3 is 15 amino acids long.